The rows below give T cell receptor beta chains drawn from one sample of a study of shared clonotypes between healthy human individuals. The assay was immunoSEQ multiplex PCR, and TCRdb's table has in-frame clones only and misses some. The data hold roughly 400,000 clones, with about 97% observed a single time. Sequencing was done on a sample of memory CD8+ T cells sorted from blood. Receptor source: a man aged 25-45 years in good health. The CDR3 runs from the conserved cysteine through the conserved F or W. Each record gives: CDR3 DNA, CDR3 protein, clone size, V gene, J gene, D gene. D genes are given only for firm matches. Not every row has a clone size; where given, it reads once, few, many or a size class.

TGCGCCAGCAGCTTGGCCGGTGGGAGCAATCAGCCCCAGCATTTT	CASSLAGGSNQPQHF	.	TRBV5-1	TRBJ1-5	.
TGCGCCAGCAGCCAAGATCCCCTACTAGCGCAAGAGACCCAGTACTTC	CASSQDPLLAQETQYF	once	TRBV4-1	TRBJ2-5	TRBD2
TGTGCCAGCAGTGTCTACGGACAGCCCCAGCATTTT	CASSVYGQPQHF	.	TRBV2	TRBJ1-5	.
TGCAGTGCTAGTCTTACCGAGACCCAGTACTTC	CSASLTETQYF	.	TRBV20-1	TRBJ2-5	.
TGTGCCAGCACCAGGGGCAATGAAAAACTGTTTTTT	CASTRGNEKLFF	.	TRBV6-6	TRBJ1-4	.
TGTGCCAGCAGCCATCTCGTAGCGGGGGAGGCAGATACGCAGTATTTT	CASSHLVAGEADTQYF	.	TRBV4-2	TRBJ2-3	TRBD2
TGTGCCTGGAGTGTCTCGTTCGGGAGCTACGAGCAGTACTTC	CAWSVSFGSYEQYF	.	TRBV30	TRBJ2-7	.
TGTGCCTGGATGGGGGGGGACACTGAAGCTTTCTTT	CAWMGGDTEAFF	.	TRBV30	TRBJ1-1	.
TGTGCCACCAGCAGGGAGGGACGCAGCCAAGAGACCCAGTACTTC	CATSREGRSQETQYF	.	TRBV15	TRBJ2-5	.
TGTGCCTGGAGCCCGGACTGGGGCGGGAACTACGAGCAGTACTTC	CAWSPDWGGNYEQYF	once	TRBV30	TRBJ2-7	.
TGTGCCAGCAGTTACTCGAAGTTCGTCTCCTACGAGCAGTACTTC	CASSYSKFVSYEQYF	.	TRBV6-5	TRBJ2-7	.
TGTGCCAGCAAAGGACTAGCGGGAGGGGTAGAGACCCAGTACTTC	CASKGLAGGVETQYF	once	TRBV28	TRBJ2-5	TRBD2
TGCAGCGTTGACGCAACCAAACGAGATACGCAGTATTTT	CSVDATKRDTQYF	.	TRBV29-1	TRBJ2-3	.
TGCGCCAGCAGCTTGTATGGGGACAGCACAGATACGCAGTATTTT	CASSLYGDSTDTQYF	.	TRBV5-1	TRBJ2-3	.